The 27 T cell receptor beta chains given below trace back to one sample, sequenced in a study of shared clonotypes between healthy human individuals. Naive CD8 isolation took CD45RO-negative cells positively selected for CCR7 and excluded terminally differentiated effector memory CD45RA+ cells. The data were produced by immunoSEQ multiplex PCR, yet TCRdb's version contains in-frame clones alone and is incomplete. This table holds roughly 2,000,000 clones, approximately 95% found once. The sample was naive CD8+ T cells sorted from blood. All receptors come from a man in his late teens or twenties in good health.

As DNA, the CDR3 is TGTGCCAGCAGCGGGGGGGCCGGGGAGCTGTTTTTT. It translates to CASSGGAGELFF. This chain links TRBV27 with TRBJ2-2; 8 bases are shared with TRBD2. From germline, CDR1 is MNHEY and CDR2 SMNVEV (reference sequence). The CDR3 covers 12 residues. V shed 6 bases, J shed 6 bases, and the junction held 0 bases outside the gene matches.

For the CDR3, the DNA is TGTGCCACCAGCAGGGACGAGGTACTCCGGGACACTGATCAGCCCCAGCATTTT. Encoded protein: CATSRDEVLRDTDQPQHF. The chain uses TRBV15 and TRBJ1-5; D is perhaps TRBD1 (6 bases). V lost 3 bases, J lost 5 bases, and 23 bases lay in between. Germline CDR1 LNHNV, CDR2 YYDKDF (reference sequence). CDR3 length: 18 amino acids.

The V gene is TRBV27, the J gene TRBJ2-1; 8 bases map to TRBD1. This CDR3 is 16 amino acids long. Germline-derived CDR1 and CDR2 are MNHEY and SMNVEV (reference sequence). Losses at the gene ends were 6 bases for V and 6 bases for J; bases not matched to a gene: 13. CDR3 nucleotide sequence: TGTGCCAGCAGCCCCGGGTCGGTACAGGGGGGCAATGAGCAGTTCTTC. Amino acids: CASSPGSVQGGNEQFF.

The chain links TRBV5-1 to TRBJ2-7, with D possibly being TRBD1 (8 bases). This CDR3 is 15 amino acids long. Looked up from germline, CDR1 is SGHRS and CDR2 is YFSETQ. Trimming cost V 3 bases and J 3 bases, with 16 bases left between them. CDR3 sequence: CASSWTGTKDYEQYF. DNA for the CDR3: TGCGCCAGCAGCTGGACAGGGACTAAGGACTACGAGCAGTACTTC. Variable domain in full (rest from reference TRBV5-1 and TRBJ2-7): KAGVTQTPRYLIKTRGQQVTLSCSPISGHRSVSWYQQTPGQGLQFLFEYFSETQRNKGNFPGRFSGRQFSNSRSEMNVSTLELGDSALYLCASSWTGTKDYEQYFGPGTRLTVT.

V and J are TRBV9 and TRBJ2-7, with D perhaps TRBD1 or TRBD2 (6 bases each). Trimming took off 4 bases at V and 5 bases at J, with 25 bases between the two ends. CDR3 length equals 17 residues. CDR1 SGDLS and CDR2 YYNGEE come from the germline V gene. CDR3 sequence (DNA): TGTGCCAGCAGCAATCCCGGGGGCGGGCGGGAATACGACGAGCAGTACTTC. It specifies CASSNPGGGREYDEQYF.

Concerning this clone: Other DNA sequences from this sample encode an identical CDR3 as well. This chain uses TRBV4-1 with TRBJ2-2; D call uncertain. V was clipped by 3 bases and J by 5 bases, with 7 bases between them. Germline lookup yields CDR1 MGHRA and CDR2 YSYEKL. The CDR3 extends over 13 amino acids. CDR3 loop: CASSHPLTGELFF. The CDR3 DNA sequence: TGCGCCAGCAGCCACCCCCTTACCGGGGAGCTGTTTTTT.

With regard to this clone: Other nucleotide sequences in the sample specify the same CDR3. This rearrangement joins TRBV30 to TRBJ1-2; tentative D call: TRBD1 (5 bases). CDR1 and CDR2 from the germline V gene are GTSNPN and SVGIG (reference sequence). V dropped 3 bases and J dropped 4 bases, with 15 bases sitting between them. The CDR3 runs 14 residues. The CDR3 nucleotides read TGTGCCTGGAGGGGGGGACCAACAGTCTATGGCTACACCTTC. Translated: CAWRGGPTVYGYTF.

The chain is built from TRBV19 and TRBJ1-1; no firm D call. The ends were cut back, 7 bases at V and 0 bases at J, with 12 bases in the middle. The CDR3 totals 14 residues. In germline, CDR1 is LNHDA, CDR2 SQIVND (reference sequence). The CDR3 DNA reads as TGTGCCAGTATAGGAACAAGGATGAACACTGAAGCTTTCTTT. Its protein is CASIGTRMNTEAFF.

The chain couples TRBV28 to TRBJ2-5, with D hard to call. V was trimmed by 4 bases and J by 0 bases, leaving 9 bases between them. Germline lookup yields CDR1 MDHEN and CDR2 SYDVKM. The CDR3 is 14 residues long. CDR3 protein: CASSSQRYQETQYF. CDR3 coding DNA: TGTGCCAGCAGTTCACAAAGGTACCAAGAGACCCAGTACTTC.

On this clone itself: Other DNA sequences in the same sample also yield this CDR3. The gene calls are TRBV18 and TRBJ1-1, with D possibly TRBD1 on 5 matching bases. CDR3 length equals 13 residues. Trimming left V 3 bases short and J 1 base short, with 6 bases between. Germline assignment: CDR1 KGHSH and CDR2 LQKENI. CDR3 sequence reads: CASSPQGNTEAFF. The CDR3 DNA reads TGTGCCAGCTCACCCCAGGGGAACACTGAAGCTTTCTTT. The variable domain in full, completed from reference TRBV18 and TRBJ1-1, reads NAGVMQNPRHLVRRRGQEARLRCSPMKGHSHVYWYRQLPEEGLKFMVYLQKENIIDESGMPKERFSAEFPKEGPSILRIQQVVRGDSAAYFCASSPQGNTEAFFGQGTRLTVV.

The chain recombines TRBV29-1 with TRBJ2-1; 13 bases are a match to TRBD2. Germline-derived CDR1 and CDR2 are SQVTM and ANQGSEA. This CDR3 comprises 14 residues. V trimming: 5 bases; J trimming: 7 bases; junction bases outside the gene matches: 5. Written as DNA, the CDR3 is TGCAGCGTTTACGGACTAGCGGGAGAGAATGAGCAGTTCTTC. This encodes CSVYGLAGENEQFF.

CDR3: CASSLEYGVPFF. Written as DNA, the CDR3 is TGTGCCAGCAGCTTGGAATACGGGGTGCCGTTCTTC. The genes are TRBV5-4 and TRBJ2-1, with D tentatively TRBD2 (5 bases). V gave up 0 bases and J gave up 15 bases, with 13 bases separating them. The CDR3 covers 12 residues. Looked up from germline, CDR1 is SGHNT and CDR2 is YYREEE (reference sequence).

The V and J genes are TRBV10-2 and TRBJ2-2; D is possibly TRBD2 (7 bases). Germline values: CDR1 WSHSY, CDR2 SAAADI. Trimming removed 7 bases from V and 4 bases from J, with 16 bases in between. This CDR3 is 15 amino acids long. This chain's CDR3 is CASTQGGGGTGELFF. Here the CDR3 DNA reads TGCGCCAGCACCCAGGGAGGGGGGGGCACCGGGGAGCTGTTTTTT.

The chain carries TRBV28 and TRBJ2-5; D perhaps matches TRBD1 (5 bases). The CDR3 consists of 14 residues. Per germline, CDR1 MDHEN and CDR2 SYDVKM. V was shortened by 1 base and J by 4 bases, with 10 bases between the two germline ends. CDR3 residues: CASSLSRARETQYF. CDR3 sequence (DNA): TGTGCCAGCAGTTTATCCAGGGCTAGAGAGACCCAGTACTTC.

Of note for this clone: This CDR3 is also generated by other DNA sequences in the sample. V and J are TRBV2 and TRBJ2-7; D uncertain. V was shortened by 2 bases and J by 2 bases, with 7 bases between the two germline ends. The CDR3 has 13 residues. Germline-derived CDR1 and CDR2 are SNHLY and FYNNEI. The CDR3 loop is CASSETRAYEQYF. The CDR3 DNA follows: TGTGCCAGCAGTGAAACTCGGGCCTACGAGCAGTACTTC.

The chain combines TRBV14 with TRBJ2-1, with D unclear. Trimming pared 0 bases from V and 8 bases from J, leaving 8 bases between. There are 13 residues in the CDR3. CDR1 is SGHDN and CDR2 is FVKESK in the germline V gene. The DNA for the CDR3 is TGTGCCAGCAGCCAAGAGACTTACCATGAGCAGTTCTTC. Translated, it gives CASSQETYHEQFF.

In DNA form, the CDR3 reads TGCGCCAGCAGCCAAGACTCGGGACTAGCCGCAACCGGGGAGCTGTTTTTT. Encoded protein: CASSQDSGLAATGELFF. The chain employs TRBV4-1 and TRBJ2-2, with TRBD2 matching over 9 bases. The length of the CDR3 is 17 residues. Germline values: CDR1 MGHRA, CDR2 YSYEKL. With V trimmed by 0 bases and J by 5 bases, 7 bases remained unmatched.

This clone was seen a handful of times. The chain employs TRBV19 and TRBJ1-1, with a possible D match to TRBD1 (5 bases). V was pared by 6 bases and J by 5 bases, with 13 bases between. Germline V gives CDR1 LNHDA, CDR2 SQIVND (reference sequence). The CDR3 has 13 residues. The CDR3 DNA reads TGTGCCAGTAGCCTCGGACAAAAGACTGAAGCTTTCTTT. Protein sequence: CASSLGQKTEAFF.

V gene TRBV28 combines with J gene TRBJ2-7, with 8 bases identical to TRBD1. CDR3 length: 14 amino acids. Germline V gene lookup returns CDR1 MDHEN and CDR2 SYDVKM. Trimming removed 6 bases from V and 1 base from J; junction bases left unmatched: 5. The CDR3 sequence is CASSETGASYEQYF. Here the CDR3 DNA reads TGTGCCAGCAGCGAGACAGGGGCTTCCTACGAGCAGTACTTC.

This chain connects TRBV6-5 to TRBJ2-7; D may match TRBD1 or TRBD2 (5 bases each). CDR1 and CDR2 from the germline V gene are MNHEY and SVGAGI. The CDR3 runs 13 residues. Trimming left V 6 bases short and J 5 bases short, with 14 bases between. CDR3 sequence: CASSWGSLDEQYF. CDR3 nucleotides: TGTGCCAGCAGCTGGGGCTCACTAGACGAGCAGTACTTC.

V usage is TRBV18 and J usage is TRBJ2-3; 9 nucleotides align to TRBD1. Germline-derived CDR1 and CDR2 are KGHSH and LQKENI. V gave up 6 bases and J gave up 4 bases; unmatched junction bases: 14. The CDR3 covers 17 residues. CDR3 DNA sequence: TGTGCCAGCTCGGGAGGAAGGGACAGGGAGGATCCAGATACGCAGTATTTT. This encodes CASSGGRDREDPDTQYF.

The V call is TRBV4-1, the J call TRBJ2-7; no definite D call. The ends were cut back, 4 bases at V and 7 bases at J, with 14 bases in the middle. The CDR3 totals 13 residues. Germline values: CDR1 MGHRA, CDR2 YSYEKL. CDR3 coding DNA: TGCGCCAGCAGCCCTGTAGGGCCAGATGAGCAGTACTTC. The encoded protein is CASSPVGPDEQYF.

This clone has only a few counts. The chain combines TRBV9 with TRBJ1-3; D not certain. Germline values: CDR1 SGDLS, CDR2 YYNGEE. CDR3 size: 15 residues. With 3 bases removed from V and 0 bases from J, the gap between germline ends came to 10 bases. This CDR3 is CASSDGWGSGNTIYF. Here the CDR3 DNA reads TGTGCCAGCAGCGACGGGTGGGGCTCTGGAAACACCATATATTTT.

A word on this clone: The sample has other DNA sequences that encode this CDR3 too. The CDR3 DNA reads as TGTGCCAGCAGCGACAGGGTTGGCACAGATACGCAGTATTTT. Protein sequence: CASSDRVGTDTQYF. The rearrangement links TRBV6-1 to TRBJ2-3; 7 bases fit TRBD1. The length of the CDR3 is 14 residues. Per germline, CDR1 MNHNS and CDR2 SASEGT. The trim removed 6 bases at V and 1 base at J, leaving 4 bases unmatched.

This clone was counted a single time. The V and J genes are TRBV4-2 and TRBJ1-2; TRBD1 is a possible D gene (6 bases). The CDR3 extends over 14 amino acids. Germline V gene lookup returns CDR1 LGHNA and CDR2 YNFKEQ. Trimming removed 4 bases at V and 4 bases at J, with 13 bases between. CDR3: CASSLGDNPYGYTF. The CDR3, as DNA: TGTGCCAGCAGCCTTGGGGACAATCCCTATGGCTACACCTTC.

The J gene is TRBJ2-6, the V gene TRBV27; D unclear. This CDR3 has 14 residues. Trimming removed 1 base from V and 2 bases from J, with 3 bases in between. Germline V gene lookup returns CDR1 MNHEY and CDR2 SMNVEV (reference sequence). This chain's CDR3 is CASSLLPGANVLTF. The CDR3 DNA reads TGTGCCAGCAGTTTATTACCTGGGGCCAACGTCCTGACTTTC.

The chain combines TRBV4-3 with TRBJ2-5; D possibly matches TRBD1 or TRBD2 (5 bases each). CDR3 length equals 14 residues. The V end was cut by 0 bases, the J end by 5 bases, with 10 bases between. Germline V lookup: CDR1 LGHNA, CDR2 YSLEER. The CDR3: CASSQEFGGETQYF. CDR3 bases: TGCGCCAGCAGCCAAGAATTTGGGGGTGAGACCCAGTACTTC.